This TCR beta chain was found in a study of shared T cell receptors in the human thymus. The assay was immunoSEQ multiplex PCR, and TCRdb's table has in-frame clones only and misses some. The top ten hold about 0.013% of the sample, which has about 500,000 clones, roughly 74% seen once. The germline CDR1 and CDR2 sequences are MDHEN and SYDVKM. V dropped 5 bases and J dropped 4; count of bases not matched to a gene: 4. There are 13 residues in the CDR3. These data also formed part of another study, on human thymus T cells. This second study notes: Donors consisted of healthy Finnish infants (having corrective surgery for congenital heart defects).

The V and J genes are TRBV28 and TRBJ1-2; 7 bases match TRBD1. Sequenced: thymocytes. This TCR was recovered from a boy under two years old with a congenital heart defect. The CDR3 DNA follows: TGTGCCAGCAGTGAACAGGGGATCTATGGCTACACCTTC. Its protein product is CASSEQGIYGYTF.